The source of this T cell receptor (beta chain) is a study of T-cell memory formation after mild COVID-19. Germline loops: CDR1 MNHEY, CDR2 SVGEGT. The CDR3 is 15 residues long. The V gene end was trimmed by 6 bases and the J gene end by 6 bases; junction bases not matched to a gene: 10. 5'RACE primed at constant segments yielded TCR alpha and TCR beta cDNA libraries bearing sample barcodes and UMIs. TCRdb passed the 5' RACE reads through MiXCR, listing each CDR3 protein once. The sample records approximately 500,000 distinct CDR3 sequences, around a quarter being singletons. Details on this clonotype: Its antigen is unidentified.

Study observations and caveats: Balance between CD4 and CD8 was seen in clones contracting day 15 to 85, and a CD4+ lean was seen in later expanders. Within pre-infection memory, some responding clones were found, suggesting cross-reactive memory joined. Among contracting clones, CD4+ were mainly CM/EM and CD8+ enriched in EMRA.

The source material was PBMCs or a T cell subset sorted from them (not recorded which). The V gene is TRBV6-2 or TRBV6-3, the J gene TRBJ2-2, with 7 bases matching TRBD1. This TCR derives from an adult woman who had mild COVID-19 (a few samples of this study predate the infection). Cell type and time point are not known. CDR3 in DNA: TGTGCCAGCAGCCTCAGACAGGGAGTGCCCGGGGAGCTGTTTTTT. Amino acid sequence: CASSLRQGVPGELFF.